This T cell receptor beta chain was found in a study of CD8+ T cells in alopecia areata (dated by TCRdb to between 2018 and 2020). Broadly, across the study: Skin from C3H/HeJ donors aged about 6-13 months with spontaneous alopecia was grafted onto female C3H/HeJ recipients aged roughly 6-10 weeks. The study used high-throughput TCRbeta sequencing to examine T cell clonal expansion in alopecia areata, in both the C3H/HeJ mouse model and human patients. In humans, TCRbeta sequencing was performed on scalp tissue and on sorted CD4+ and CD8+ peripheral blood T cells from healthy controls and from patients with patchy or totalis/universalis alopecia areata. Clonality in the scalp was compared among normal scalp (n=4), patchy alopecia areata scalp (n=8), and alopecia totalis/universalis scalp (n=8). RNA was extracted with the PAXgene miRNA kit for fixed scalp, the miRNeasy kit for PBMCs, and the RNeasy kit for mouse skin. Amplification of TCRbeta CDR3 regions was done by immunoSEQ multiplex PCR using 35 Vbeta forward primers and 13 Jbeta reverse primers. The research as a whole found: Lesional scalp, especially in alopecia totalis/universalis, showed higher clonality and more expanded CD8+ clones than normal scalp, suggesting antigenic drive. Unlike mouse skin, where gammadelta T cells dominate, normal human skin contains resident alphabeta T cells that get sequenced too, which complicates analysis of the scalp TCR repertoire. Shared TCR sequences between patients were less evident than in mice, which may be partly attributable to HLA diversity in the patient population.

Pooled mouse cutaneous lymph node cells were stained for CD4, CD8alpha, NKG2D, NKG2ACE and other markers, then sorted on a BD Influx. The CDR3 holds 13 amino acids from the cysteine to the phenylalanine. The CDR3 was read in part: 27 bases, with the frame set at base 1. CDR1 and CDR2 (LGHNA, YNLKQL) derive from the germline V gene (reference sequence). Receptor amplification or capture employed the immunoSEQ multiplex PCR assay. RNA was extracted from all samples and reverse transcribed into cDNA, which served as template for TCR sequencing. SuperScript III was used to make first-strand cDNA, primed with a 2:1 mix of oligo-dT and random hexamers. A synthetic immune receptor repertoire was used to measure amplification bias, and any remaining bias was corrected computationally. Libraries were sequenced on Illumina HiSeq using 60 bp reads that covered the CDR3 and were read from J toward V. The study's own analysis went as follows. After raw reads were preprocessed to remove errors, the CDR3 was defined following IMGT conventions as running from the conserved cysteine to phenylalanine. Clonality was computed by normalizing Shannon entropy by log2 of the number of productive unique TCRs and subtracting the result from 1. Whether each scalp clone was CD4 or CD8 was inferred by checking scalp TCRbeta sequences against the CD4 and CD8 repertoires from sorted blood. This is the immuneACCESS table as TCRdb keeps it, with only in-frame sequences that have V and J called. A part of the clones is gone; compared with another copy, unresolved V genes explain less than half, and the rest is unexplained. The V and J calls and clone size are taken from that table; D and trimming were inferred from the DNA. There are around 300,000 clones in this sample, and none of them is a singleton. The top ten clones comprise around 1.2% of the sample.

Turning to this clone: What antigen it recognizes has not been identified. Here, both gene names and germline sequences come from the mouse. Sequencing ends 4 residues short of the CDR3 end; the germline J gene provides the rest.

The chain is encoded by TRBV5 joined to TRBJ1-1, and the D gene may be TRBD1, 5 bases matching. Input material: CD4+ T cells sorted from a lymph node. This receptor was taken from a C3H/HeJ mouse with alopecia areata. This strain possesses the MHC haplotype H2-k. The CDR3 bases that were read are TGTGCCAGCAGCCAAGACAGGGTAGAA. This gives the protein CASSQDRVE. The whole CDR3 is CASSQDRVEEVFF.